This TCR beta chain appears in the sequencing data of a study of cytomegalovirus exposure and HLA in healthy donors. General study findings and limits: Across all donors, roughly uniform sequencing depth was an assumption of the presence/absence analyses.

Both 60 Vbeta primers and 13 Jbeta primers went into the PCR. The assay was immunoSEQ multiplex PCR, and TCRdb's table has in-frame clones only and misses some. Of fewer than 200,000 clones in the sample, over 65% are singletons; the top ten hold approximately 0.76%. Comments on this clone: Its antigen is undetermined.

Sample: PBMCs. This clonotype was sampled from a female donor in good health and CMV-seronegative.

This CDR3 reads CASSGLAGYNEQFF. Here the CDR3 DNA reads TGTGCCAGCAGCGGACTAGCGGGATACAATGAGCAGTTCTTC. The rearrangement uses TRBV6-6 and TRBJ2-1, with 12 bases aligning to TRBD2. This CDR3 has 14 residues. J lost 4 bases, V lost 6 bases, and 1 base had no gene match. Germline V gene lookup returns CDR1 MNHNY and CDR2 SVGAGI (reference sequence).